Presented here are 11 T cell receptor beta chains from one specimen sequenced in a study of CD8 T cells in ankylosing spondylitis (TCRdb year 2017). The library came from 5' RACE. TCRdb lists the instrument as Illumina HiSeq 2500. TCRdb's own reprocessing of the public reads used fastp at Q25 and MiXCR and kept productive beta chains. For every CDR3 protein sequence, its rows merge into one entry that carries the most common genes and DNA. This sample holds some 270,000 distinct CDR3 sequences; 18% were observed only once. The ten largest clones represent 25% to 40% of the sample. Sequencing input: blood, either unsorted or a sorted T cell fraction (not recorded which). These receptor sequences come from a male donor with ankylosing spondylitis or in good health (not recorded which).

Only a few counts were recorded for this clonotype. V usage is TRBV9 and J usage is TRBJ2-7; D is uncertain. Looked up from germline, CDR1 is SGDLS and CDR2 is YYNGEE. This CDR3 contains 14 residues. V dropped 0 bases and J dropped 3 bases, with 10 bases sitting between them. DNA of the CDR3: TGTGCCAGCAGCGTAGCGGAGAATTACTACGAGCAGTACTTC. Its translation: CASSVAENYYEQYF.

The chain carries TRBV28 and TRBJ1-5; maybe TRBD1 (6 bases). V lost 4 bases and J 5 bases, leaving 15 bases between the germline ends. There are 15 residues in the CDR3. CDR1 and CDR2 (germline): MDHEN, SYDVKM. The DNA of the CDR3 is TGTGCCAGCAGTTCCCCCGGACAGATTGATCAGCCCCAGCATTTT. This codes for CASSSPGQIDQPQHF.

There are a few counts of this clonotype. V is TRBV28 and J is TRBJ2-2; a weak D match, TRBD1 (5 bases). The V gene's germline CDR1 is MDHEN and CDR2 SYDVKM. V lost 7 bases and J 3 bases, leaving 6 bases between the germline ends. The CDR3 contains 12 residues. DNA of the CDR3: TGTGCCAGCACACAGGACACCGGGGAGCTGTTTTTT. Translated: CASTQDTGELFF.

The table lists this clonotype with a few counts. The V and J genes are TRBV20-1 and TRBJ2-2, with TRBD2 matching 7 bases. Germline V gives CDR1 DFQATT, CDR2 SNEGSKA (reference sequence). J was trimmed by 8 bases and V by 1 base; bases with no gene match: 1. The length of the CDR3 is 12 residues. CDR3 protein: CSARGEGGELFF. The CDR3 DNA reads TGCAGTGCTAGAGGGGAGGGAGGGGAGCTGTTTTTT.

The CDR3 DNA is TGTGCCAGCAGCTTAGCCCCCGGGACAGATACCTACGAGCAGTACTTC. It specifies CASSLAPGTDTYEQYF. This rearrangement joins TRBV7-8 to TRBJ2-7, with TRBD1 identical over 7 bases. This CDR3 spans 16 amino acids. Germline CDR1 is SGHVS and CDR2 is FQNEAQ. V was pared by 0 bases and J by 2 bases, with 7 bases of the junction left unmatched.

This clonotype has a handful of counts. The rearrangement joins TRBV5-6 to TRBJ2-7, with TRBD2 identical over 11 bases. CDR1 is SGHDT, CDR2 YYEEEE, per germline. The CDR3 spans 15 residues. Trimming took 1 base from V and 3 from J; bases not matched to a gene: 3. The CDR3 sequence: CASSLMGTSGYEQYF. The CDR3 DNA reads TGTGCCAGCAGCTTGATGGGGACTAGCGGCTACGAGCAGTACTTC. The full variable domain, rest sourced from reference TRBV5-6 and TRBJ2-7, is DAGVTQSPTHLIKTRGQQVTLRCSPKSGHDTVSWYQQALGQGPQFIFQYYEEEERQRGNFPDRFSGHQFPNYSSELNVNALLLGDSALYLCASSLMGTSGYEQYFGPGTRLTVT.

The rearrangement links TRBV21-1 to TRBJ2-7. TRBV21-1 corresponds to a pseudogene. This CDR3 is 16 amino acids long. This CDR3 reads CASPIRARRCSYEQYF. CDR3 bases: TGTGCCAGCCCCATCCGAGCGCGACGATGCTCCTACGAGCAGTACTTC.

Regarding this clonotype: Relative to the germline gene, one junction end is altered; a read error may explain this. The chain links TRBV5-5 to TRBJ2-1, with 8 nucleotides matching TRBD1. The CDR3 has 13 residues. Looked up from germline, CDR1 is SGHKS and CDR2 is YYEKEE (reference sequence). CDR3 residues: CASSDRGDNEQIF. The CDR3 DNA is TGTGCCAGCAGCGACAGGGGTGACAATGAGCAGATCTTC.

At least ten counts were recorded for this clonotype. J is TRBJ2-7 and V is TRBV20-1, with D possibly matching TRBD2 (6 bases). The CDR3 runs to 14 residues. Germline-derived CDR1 and CDR2 are DFQATT and SNEGSKA (reference sequence). V was shortened by 0 bases and J by 4 bases, with 13 bases between the two germline ends. CDR3 region: CSARDPRGVYEQYF. DNA for the CDR3: TGCAGTGCTAGAGATCCGCGGGGCGTTTACGAGCAGTACTTC.

This chain links TRBV7-8 with TRBJ2-5; weak D call: TRBD2 (6 bases). The CDR3 length is 15 residues. Trimming stripped 1 base from V and 2 bases from J, with 11 bases between. Per the germline V gene, CDR1 is SGHVS and CDR2 is FQNEAQ. In nucleotides, the CDR3 is TGTGCCAGCAGCTTAGTGTACGCGGGACAAGAGACCCAGTACTTC. Translating it yields CASSLVYAGQETQYF.

This clonotype was counted between two and nine times. The V and J genes are TRBV27 and TRBJ1-1; TRBD1 aligns across 7 bases. CDR3 length: 14 residues. The J segment lost 1 base and the V segment lost 6 bases, leaving 5 bases of the junction unmatched. The germline V gene encodes CDR1 MNHEY and CDR2 SMNVEV (reference sequence). Here the CDR3 reads CASSWGTANTEAFF. DNA for the CDR3: TGTGCCAGCAGCTGGGGGACAGCGAACACTGAAGCTTTCTTT.